This TCR beta chain was sequenced during a study of Graves' ophthalmopathy and Graves' hyperthyroidism (dated by TCRdb to the late 2010s). About the study as a whole: Peripheral blood was collected at initial diagnosis, prior to any treatment. To tell Graves' ophthalmopathy apart from Graves' hyperthyroidism, and to predict which patients would progress to ophthalmopathy, the study relied on TCR beta repertoire signatures. In total, under 150 blood samples were TCR-sequenced: approximately 42 ophthalmopathy, 80 or so hyperthyroidism and about 17 hyperthyroidism-to-ophthalmopathy patients. A discovery set of 95 to 100 patients (43 ophthalmopathy, 55 to 65 stable hyperthyroidism) was enrolled to explore V-J signatures distinguishing ophthalmopathy from hyperthyroidism. An independent validation cohort was composed of roughly 18 hyperthyroidism patients and 17 patients who later progressed from hyperthyroidism to ophthalmopathy. In more than five hyperthyroidism patients, T-cell repertoires of thyroid tissue and blood were compared. Following sampling, methimazole starting at 30 mg daily was administered to hyperthyroidism patients, and high-dose intravenous methylprednisolone was administered to ophthalmopathy patients.

TCR beta CDR3 regions were amplified from RNA transcripts for repertoire sequencing. The first round was an RT-PCR using HTBI primers with the Qiagen OneStep RT-PCR kit, and this first round was followed by a second-round multiplex PCR, then size selection and purification. Sequencing of the libraries was carried out on an Illumina HiSeq2000 in paired-end mode with 100 bp reads. As for how the authors treated the data: SOAPnuke was used to process the reads, throwing out any read that had adapters, had uncalled bases, had a mean Phred below 15, or lacked an exact constant-primer or identifier match. COPE v1.2.5 was used to merge high-quality paired reads. Clonotypes were defined as unique nucleotide sequences and were aligned to IMGT TRB V, D and J references using MiTCR v1.1. Only V-J combinations with frequency above 0.0001 were analysed, covering over 99% of repertoires. For each V-J combination, a TCR clonal expansion and chaos score was defined as the ratio of F50 clonal expansion to chaos observed in the TCRdist matrix. Welch's t-statistics and random forest were used to narrow the features down to around 13 V-J combinations, which were then fed into a naive Bayes classifier. The similarity between thyroid and blood repertoires was quantified using the Morisita-Horn index. TCRdb reworked the public reads: Q25 trimming with fastp, MiXCR clone assembly, productive beta chains retained. Rows matching on CDR3 protein sequence are summarized as one entry with the most common DNA and genes. It is TCRdb's table, rather than the study itself, that gives the V and J calls and clone size. The sample table contains approximately 330,000 distinct CDR3 sequences; only one count was recorded for about a sixth of them. The ten most abundant clones make up 12% of the sample.

As for this clonotype: No antigen is known for it. Qualities for individual bases were not recorded, and no much larger clone is one base off.

Patients with ophthalmopathy had moderately to severely active disease, with a Clinical Activity Score of 3 or more, a NOSPECS grade of 4 or more, and a disease duration of less than 3 months. Anyone with other autoimmune diseases, uncontrolled infections, pregnancy or lactation was excluded from the study. Diagnosis was based on clinical symptoms, serum thyroxine, TRAb, thyroid ultrasound and orbital computed tomography. Using Ficoll-Paque density gradient centrifugation, PBMCs were isolated from 9.5 to 10 ml of fresh peripheral blood. Total RNA was extracted with Trizol reagent and quality-checked on an Agilent 2100 Bioanalyzer. Reading from cysteine to phenylalanine, the CDR3 counts 16 amino acids. The DNA shown is the 48-base CDR3, in frame from base 1. Here V drops 4 bases and J drops 5 bases, and the junction holds 8 bases not matched to any gene. Via the germline V gene, CDR1 is LGHNA and CDR2 YSLEER.

The paper as a whole reports these results and caveats: Ophthalmopathy was separated from stable hyperthyroidism by the 13-signature model with just under 90% sensitivity and less than 82% specificity in cross-validation and with 80%/75% in the test set. In validation, the model predicted ophthalmopathy progression with 55% to 71% sensitivity and 72.22% specificity; 12 predicted patients were CT-confirmed with GO in a median of approximately six months. Sample size was not predetermined statistically, and investigators were not blinded to group allocation. Among expanded thyroid clonotypes with frequency above 0.001, most also showed up in blood, which suggests that blood repertoires may reflect the thyroid immune response.

The source material was peripheral blood. The sequence is built from TRBV4-3 and TRBJ2-5; 12 bases in the middle match TRBD1. The sequence came from an adult man with Graves' ophthalmopathy. The DNA reads as follows: TGCGCCAGCAGCCCCGGGGGGACAGGGGGCCTGGAGACCCAGTACTTC. The translation is CASSPGGTGGLETQYF.